One and the same sample provided the 18 T cell receptor beta chains below, sequenced in a study of molecular identifiers for immune sequencing clone quantification (dated by TCRdb to the late 2010s). The library was built by means of PCR. Sequencing used a NextSeq 500. The public sequencing data were trimmed at Q25 with fastp and processed into clonotypes with MiXCR by TCRdb, which kept only in-frame beta chains. Rows merge per CDR3 protein into single entries with the most common DNA and genes. Across this sample there are roughly 93,000 distinct CDR3 sequences, with roughly 25% seen only once. Of the sample, 0.7% to 0.8% is held by the ten largest clones. Input material: naive CD8+ T cells from blood, with Jurkat cell RNA spiked in. The sample's cell subset or site label, decoded: FACS-sorted CD8+CD4-CCR7+CD45RA+ naive T cells. Receptor source: a human donor in good health. Some libraries in this study had Jurkat cell RNA spiked in.

Only a few counts were recorded for this clonotype. The gene calls are TRBV5-6 and TRBJ2-7, with a tentative D call TRBD1 (6 bases). Per the germline V gene, CDR1 is SGHDT and CDR2 is YYEEEE. CDR3 length: 15 amino acids. The V end lost 2 bases, the J end lost 2 bases, and 14 bases lay between the germline ends. The DNA of the CDR3 is TGTGCCAGCAGCTTTAGTGCCAGGGGACCCTACGAGCAGTACTTC. It translates to CASSFSARGPYEQYF.

In its sample, this clonotype was seen many times. The chain uses TRBV3-1 and TRBJ2-7, with 12 bases fitting TRBD2. The CDR3 runs to 16 residues. Per the germline V gene, CDR1 is LGHDT and CDR2 is YNNKEL (reference sequence). Unmatched junction bases numbered 9, after V lost 4 bases and J lost 5 bases. The CDR3 loop reads CASSPRWTSGTHEQYF. As DNA, the CDR3 is TGTGCCAGCAGCCCCCGGTGGACTAGCGGGACCCACGAGCAGTACTTC.

This clonotype has a count of ten or more. The V gene is TRBV28, the J gene TRBJ2-5, with 8 positions matching TRBD2. After removal of 5 bases from V and 4 bases from J, the junction contained 3 bases not matched to a gene. CDR1 and CDR2 from the germline V gene are MDHEN and SYDVKM. This CDR3 spans 13 amino acids. CDR3 nucleotides: TGTGCCAGCAGTATGACTAGCGCAGAGACCCAGTACTTC. As protein: CASSMTSAETQYF.

This clonotype was observed a few times. This rearrangement joins TRBV27 to TRBJ2-2; no clear D. The V end was cut by 2 bases, the J end by 7 bases, with 5 bases between. CDR1 is MNHEY and CDR2 is SMNVEV in the germline V gene (reference sequence). The CDR3 loop spans 12 amino acids. The CDR3 loop reads CASSLLDGELFF. DNA for the CDR3: TGTGCCAGCAGTTTACTGGACGGGGAGCTGTTTTTT.

There are a few counts of this clonotype. This may be a read error: a much more frequent sequence differs by one nucleotide. V usage is TRBV7-2 and J usage is TRBJ2-3; 13 bases map to TRBD2. Germline values: CDR1 SGHTA, CDR2 FQGNSA. The CDR3 has 12 residues. V shed 8 bases, J shed 14 bases, and the junction held 7 bases outside the gene matches. In DNA, the CDR3 is TGTGCCAGCGGCACTAGACTAGCGGGGGGGTATTTT. It specifies CASGTRLAGGYF.

This sequence joins TRBV10-2 and TRBJ1-5; the D gene is possibly TRBD1 (5 bases). From germline, CDR1 is WSHSY and CDR2 SAAADI. V lost 2 bases and J lost 5, with 10 bases in between. The CDR3 contains 14 residues. The CDR3 protein is CASSETGGYQPQHF. The DNA for the CDR3 is TGCGCCAGCAGTGAGACTGGGGGGTATCAGCCCCAGCATTTT.

The chain combines TRBV28 with TRBJ2-1; 10 bases map to TRBD2. CDR1 MDHEN and CDR2 SYDVKM come from the germline V gene. V shed 5 bases and J 8 bases; nucleotides not matched to a gene: 15. This CDR3 spans 17 amino acids. The CDR3 loop is CASSRTSGTLGRDEQFF. The DNA for the CDR3 is TGTGCCAGCAGTCGGACTAGCGGAACTCTCGGTAGGGATGAGCAGTTCTTC.

This clonotype was recorded many times. The chain uses TRBV29-1 and TRBJ2-7; D might be TRBD2 (6 bases). Deletions cut 4 bases from V and 1 base from J, with 14 bases between. Germline lookup yields CDR1 SQVTM and CDR2 ANQGSEA. CDR3 length: 14 amino acids. The CDR3 DNA follows: TGCAGCGTTGGGCGCCAGGAGGGTTCCTACGAGCAGTACTTC. Its protein product is CSVGRQEGSYEQYF.

This clonotype was observed many times. The V gene is TRBV4-3, the J gene TRBJ2-2; 10 positions agree with TRBD2. Germline V gene sequence: CDR1 LGHNA, CDR2 YSLEER. J gave up 0 bases and V 3 bases, and 7 bases lay outside the gene matches. The CDR3 consists of 18 residues. The CDR3 here is CASSQWRAGGSNTGELFF. The CDR3 DNA follows: TGCGCCAGCAGCCAGTGGCGAGCGGGGGGGTCGAACACCGGGGAGCTGTTTTTT.

In its sample, this clonotype was seen a few times. The V gene is TRBV5-1, the J gene TRBJ2-1; 11 bases are a match to TRBD2. This CDR3 is built from 17 residues. Germline CDR1 reads SGHRS; CDR2 reads YFSETQ. Unmatched junction bases numbered 5, after V lost 2 bases and J lost 1 base. This chain's CDR3 is CASSFRRLAGSYNEQFF. CDR3 sequence (DNA): TGCGCCAGCAGCTTTCGGAGACTAGCGGGGTCCTACAATGAGCAGTTCTTC.

The J gene is TRBJ1-4, the V gene TRBV10-3; no clear D. The V gene lost 3 bases and the J gene lost 0 bases, with 17 bases spanning the gap. The CDR3 runs to 18 residues. Germline lookup yields CDR1 ENHRY and CDR2 SYGVKD. The CDR3 reads CAISDRSLPSTTNEKLFF. The CDR3 region has the DNA TGTGCCATCAGTGATAGGAGTCTCCCATCTACAACTAATGAAAAACTGTTTTTT.

In its sample, this clonotype was seen a few times. This chain connects TRBV20-1 to TRBJ2-3; 10 bases are shared with TRBD2. With 0 bases clipped from V and 1 base from J, the junction kept 1 base outside the gene matches. Germline V gene lookup returns CDR1 DFQATT and CDR2 SNEGSKA (reference sequence). The CDR3 consists of 15 residues. The DNA of the CDR3 is TGCAGTGCTAGAGAACTAGCGGGGCGCACAGATACGCAGTATTTT. Protein sequence: CSARELAGRTDTQYF.

In the case of this clonotype: A much bigger clone sits one base away, suggesting this may be a read error. V usage is TRBV27 and J usage is TRBJ1-1; 9 nucleotides match TRBD1. The CDR3 runs 13 residues. Germline CDR1 is MNHEY and CDR2 is SMNVEV (reference sequence). This chain's CDR3 is CASSLDRGTVAFF. CDR3 DNA: TGTGCCAGCAGTTTGGACAGGGGCACTGTAGCTTTCTTT.

This clonotype has a count of ten or more. V and J are TRBV7-9 and TRBJ2-7; D may be TRBD1 (6 bases). Trimming took off 5 bases at V and 5 bases at J, with 13 bases between the two ends. CDR1 is SEHNR and CDR2 is FQNEAQ in the germline V gene (reference sequence). CDR3 length: 13 amino acids. The CDR3 bases are TGTGCCAGCAGCACCGGGACAATCCACGAGCAGTACTTC. Encoded protein: CASSTGTIHEQYF.

In its sample, this clonotype was seen a few times. The V gene is TRBV27, the J gene TRBJ2-7; TRBD1 matches 8 bases. The CDR3 is 14 residues long. The germline V gene encodes CDR1 MNHEY and CDR2 SMNVEV (reference sequence). The V gene end was trimmed by 5 bases and the J gene end by 1 base; junction bases not matched to a gene: 4. This chain's CDR3 is CASSTRGPSYEQYF. CDR3 DNA: TGTGCCAGCAGTACCAGGGGGCCATCCTACGAGCAGTACTTC.

In this sample, this clonotype turned up many times. CDR3 residues: CASSPTLGAYEQYF. CDR3 sequence (DNA): TGTGCCAGCAGCCCGACATTGGGGGCCTACGAGCAGTACTTC. This chain connects TRBV7-9 to TRBJ2-7, with D tentatively TRBD1 or TRBD2 (5 bases each). Germline loops: CDR1 SEHNR, CDR2 FQNEAQ (reference sequence). V shed 5 bases and J shed 2 bases, with 13 bases lying between them. The CDR3 loop spans 14 amino acids. The variable domain in full, completed from reference TRBV7-9 and TRBJ2-7, reads DTGVSQNPRHKITKRGQNVTFRCDPISEHNRLYWYRQTLGQGPEFLTYFQNEAQLEKSRLLSDRFSAERPKGSFSTLEIQRTEQGDSAMYLCASSPTLGAYEQYFGPGTRLTVT.

This clonotype occurred many times. The chain joins TRBV7-9 to TRBJ2-3; weak D call: TRBD1 (5 bases). Germline V gene data show CDR1 as SEHNR and CDR2 as FQNEAQ (reference sequence). V lost 1 base, J lost 5 bases, and 16 bases lay in between. The CDR3 has 16 residues. In DNA form, the CDR3 reads TGTGCCAGCAGCTTAGTTGACAGAGCACCAAAAGATACGCAGTATTTT. It encodes CASSLVDRAPKDTQYF.

Comment on this clonotype: A much more abundant neighbour one base away suggests this may be a read error. The CDR3: CATGRDRGYEQYF. The CDR3 DNA follows: TGTGCCACCGGCAGAGACAGGGGGTACGAGCAGTACTTC. The J gene is TRBJ2-7, the V gene TRBV15; 9 nucleotides agree with TRBD1. Germline V gene data show CDR1 as LNHNV and CDR2 as YYDKDF (reference sequence). This CDR3 is built from 13 residues.